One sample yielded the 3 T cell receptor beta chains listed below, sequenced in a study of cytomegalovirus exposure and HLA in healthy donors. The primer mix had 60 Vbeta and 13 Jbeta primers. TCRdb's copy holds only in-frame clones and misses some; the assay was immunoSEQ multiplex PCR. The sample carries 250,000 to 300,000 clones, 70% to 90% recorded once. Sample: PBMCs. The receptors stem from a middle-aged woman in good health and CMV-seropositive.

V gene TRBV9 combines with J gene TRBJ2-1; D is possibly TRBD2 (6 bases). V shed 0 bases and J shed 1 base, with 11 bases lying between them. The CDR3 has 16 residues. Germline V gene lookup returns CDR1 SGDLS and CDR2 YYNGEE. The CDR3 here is CASSVDPAGSYNEQFF. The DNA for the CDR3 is TGTGCCAGCAGCGTAGACCCGGCGGGATCCTACAATGAGCAGTTCTTC.

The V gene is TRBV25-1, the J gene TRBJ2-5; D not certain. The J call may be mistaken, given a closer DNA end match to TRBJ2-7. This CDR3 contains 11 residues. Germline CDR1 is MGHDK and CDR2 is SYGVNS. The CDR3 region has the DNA TGTGCCAGCAGCGTCTCTTACGAGCAGTACTTC. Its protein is CASSVSYEQYF.

The CDR3 DNA follows: TGCAGCGTTCTTAAAACTAGCGGGAGTCTCACAGATACGCAGTATTTT. Its translation is CSVLKTSGSLTDTQYF. V and J are TRBV29-1 and TRBJ2-3; 11 bases are a match to TRBD2. The germline V gene encodes CDR1 SQVTM and CDR2 ANQGSEA. J was trimmed by 2 bases and V by 5 bases; bases with no gene match: 9. CDR3 size: 16 residues.